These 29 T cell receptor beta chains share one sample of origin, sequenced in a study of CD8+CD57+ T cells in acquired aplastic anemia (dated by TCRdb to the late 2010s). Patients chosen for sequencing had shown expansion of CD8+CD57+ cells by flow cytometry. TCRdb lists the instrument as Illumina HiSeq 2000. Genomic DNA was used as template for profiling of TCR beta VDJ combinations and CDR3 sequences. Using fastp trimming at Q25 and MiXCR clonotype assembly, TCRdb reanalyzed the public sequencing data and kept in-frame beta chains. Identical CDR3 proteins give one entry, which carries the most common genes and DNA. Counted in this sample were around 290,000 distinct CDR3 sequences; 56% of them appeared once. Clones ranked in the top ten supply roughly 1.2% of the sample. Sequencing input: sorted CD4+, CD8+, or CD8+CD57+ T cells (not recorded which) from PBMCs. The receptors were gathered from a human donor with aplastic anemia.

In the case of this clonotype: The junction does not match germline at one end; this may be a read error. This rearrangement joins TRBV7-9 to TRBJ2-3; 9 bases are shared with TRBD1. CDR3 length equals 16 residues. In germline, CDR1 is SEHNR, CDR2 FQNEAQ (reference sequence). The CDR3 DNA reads TGCGCCAGCAGCTTACAGGGGGCGATGAGCACAGATACGCAGTATTTT. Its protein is CASSLQGAMSTDTQYF.

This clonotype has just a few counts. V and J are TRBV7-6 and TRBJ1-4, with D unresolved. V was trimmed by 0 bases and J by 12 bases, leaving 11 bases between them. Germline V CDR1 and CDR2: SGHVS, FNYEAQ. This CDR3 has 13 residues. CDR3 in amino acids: CASSLAEGAELFF. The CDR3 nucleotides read TGTGCCAGCAGCTTAGCAGAGGGTGCGGAACTGTTTTTT.

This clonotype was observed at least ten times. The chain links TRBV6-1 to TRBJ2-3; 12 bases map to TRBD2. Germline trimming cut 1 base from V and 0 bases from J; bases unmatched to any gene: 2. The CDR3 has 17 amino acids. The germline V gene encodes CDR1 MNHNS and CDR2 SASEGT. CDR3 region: CASSEGGLAGSTDTQYF. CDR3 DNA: TGTGCCAGCAGTGAAGGAGGACTAGCGGGGAGCACAGATACGCAGTATTTT.

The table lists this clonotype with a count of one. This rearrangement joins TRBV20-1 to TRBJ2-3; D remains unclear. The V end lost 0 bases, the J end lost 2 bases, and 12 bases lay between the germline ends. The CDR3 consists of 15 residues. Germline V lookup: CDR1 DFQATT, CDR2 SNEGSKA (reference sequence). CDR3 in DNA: TGCAGTGCTAGAGATGGACGGACCAACACAGATACGCAGTATTTT. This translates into CSARDGRTNTDTQYF.

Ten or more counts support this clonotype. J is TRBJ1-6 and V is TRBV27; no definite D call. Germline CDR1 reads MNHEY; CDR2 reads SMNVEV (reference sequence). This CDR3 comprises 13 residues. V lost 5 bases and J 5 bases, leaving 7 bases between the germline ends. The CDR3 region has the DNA TGTGCCAGCAGTGGGCAGCATAATTCACCCCTCCACTTT. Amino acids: CASSGQHNSPLHF.

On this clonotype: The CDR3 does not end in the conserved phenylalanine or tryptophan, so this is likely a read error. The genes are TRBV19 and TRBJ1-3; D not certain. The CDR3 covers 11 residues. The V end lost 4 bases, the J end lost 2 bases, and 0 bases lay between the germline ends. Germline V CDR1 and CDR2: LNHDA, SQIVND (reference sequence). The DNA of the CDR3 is TGTGCCAGTAGTACTGGAAACACCATATATTCT. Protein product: CASSTGNTIYS.

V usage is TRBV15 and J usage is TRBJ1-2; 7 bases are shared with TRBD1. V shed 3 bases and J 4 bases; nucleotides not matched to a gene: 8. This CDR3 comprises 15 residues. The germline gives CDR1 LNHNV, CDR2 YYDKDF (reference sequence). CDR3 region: CATSREQGSPYGYTF. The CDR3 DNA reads TGTGCCACCAGCAGGGAACAGGGGTCCCCCTATGGCTACACCTTC.

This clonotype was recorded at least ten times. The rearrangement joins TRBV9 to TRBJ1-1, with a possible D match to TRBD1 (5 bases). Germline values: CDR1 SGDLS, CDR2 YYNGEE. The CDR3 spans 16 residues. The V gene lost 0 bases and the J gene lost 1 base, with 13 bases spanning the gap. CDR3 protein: CASSVGQGGKNTEAFF. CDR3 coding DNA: TGTGCCAGCAGCGTAGGTCAGGGAGGGAAGAACACTGAAGCTTTCTTT.

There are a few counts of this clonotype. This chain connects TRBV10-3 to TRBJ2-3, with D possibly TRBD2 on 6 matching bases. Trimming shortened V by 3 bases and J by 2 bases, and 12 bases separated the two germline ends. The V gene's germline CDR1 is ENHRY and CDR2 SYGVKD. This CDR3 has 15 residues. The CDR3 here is CAISDLGGYTDTQYF. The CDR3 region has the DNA TGTGCCATCAGTGATTTGGGGGGTTACACAGATACGCAGTATTTT.

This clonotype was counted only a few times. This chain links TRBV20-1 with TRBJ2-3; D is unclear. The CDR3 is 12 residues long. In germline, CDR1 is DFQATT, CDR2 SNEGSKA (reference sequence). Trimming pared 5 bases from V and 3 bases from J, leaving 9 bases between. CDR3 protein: CSASVGTDTQYF. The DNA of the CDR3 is TGCAGTGCTTCCGTAGGGACAGATACGCAGTATTTT.

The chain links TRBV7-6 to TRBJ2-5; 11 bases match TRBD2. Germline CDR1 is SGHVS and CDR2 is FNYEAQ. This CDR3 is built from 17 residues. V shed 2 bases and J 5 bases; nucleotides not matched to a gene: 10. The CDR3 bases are TGTGCCAGCAGCTTACGTAGCGGGAGGGCCAGGGGGGAGACCCAGTACTTC. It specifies CASSLRSGRARGETQYF.

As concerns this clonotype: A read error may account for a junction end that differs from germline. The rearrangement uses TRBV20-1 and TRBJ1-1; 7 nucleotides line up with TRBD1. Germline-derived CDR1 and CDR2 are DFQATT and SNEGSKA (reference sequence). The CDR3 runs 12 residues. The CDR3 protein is CGAMTGTTEAFF. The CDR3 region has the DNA TGCGGTGCAATGACAGGGACCACTGAAGCTTTCTTT.

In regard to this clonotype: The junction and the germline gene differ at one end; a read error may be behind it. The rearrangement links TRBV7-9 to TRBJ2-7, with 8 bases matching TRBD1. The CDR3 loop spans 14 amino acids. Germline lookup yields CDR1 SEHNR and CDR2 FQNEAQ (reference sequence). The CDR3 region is CACSRTTGAHEQYF. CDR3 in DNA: TGTGCCTGCAGCCGGACGACAGGGGCCCACGAGCAGTACTTC. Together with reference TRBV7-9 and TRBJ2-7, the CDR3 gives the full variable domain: DTGVSQNPRHKITKRGQNVTFRCDPISEHNRLYWYRQTLGQGPEFLTYFQNEAQLEKSRLLSDRFSAERPKGSFSTLEIQRTEQGDSAMYLCACSRTTGAHEQYFGPGTRLTVT.

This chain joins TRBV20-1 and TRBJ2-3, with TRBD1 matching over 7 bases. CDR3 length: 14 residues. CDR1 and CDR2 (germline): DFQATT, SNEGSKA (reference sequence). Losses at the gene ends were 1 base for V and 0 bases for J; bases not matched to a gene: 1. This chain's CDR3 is CSARGDSSTDTQYF. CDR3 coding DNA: TGCAGTGCTAGAGGGGACAGCAGCACAGATACGCAGTATTTT.

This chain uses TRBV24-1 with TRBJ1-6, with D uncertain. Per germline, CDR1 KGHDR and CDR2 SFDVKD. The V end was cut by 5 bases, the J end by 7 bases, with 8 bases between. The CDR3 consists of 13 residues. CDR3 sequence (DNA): TGTGCCACCAGTGCACAGTACAATTCACCCCTCCACTTT. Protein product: CATSAQYNSPLHF.

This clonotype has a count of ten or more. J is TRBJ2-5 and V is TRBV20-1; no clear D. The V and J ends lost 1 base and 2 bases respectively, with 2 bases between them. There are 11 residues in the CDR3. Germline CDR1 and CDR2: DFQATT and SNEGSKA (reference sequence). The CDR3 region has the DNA TGCAGTGCTAGAGGACAAGAGACCCAGTACTTC. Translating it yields CSARGQETQYF.

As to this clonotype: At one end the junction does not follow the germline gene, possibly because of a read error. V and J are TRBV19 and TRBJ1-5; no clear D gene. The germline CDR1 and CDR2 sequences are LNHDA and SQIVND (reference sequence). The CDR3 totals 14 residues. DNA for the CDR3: TGTGCCGGTAGTATAAATCCCCCCAATCAGCCCCAGCATTTT. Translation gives CAGSINPPNQPQHF.

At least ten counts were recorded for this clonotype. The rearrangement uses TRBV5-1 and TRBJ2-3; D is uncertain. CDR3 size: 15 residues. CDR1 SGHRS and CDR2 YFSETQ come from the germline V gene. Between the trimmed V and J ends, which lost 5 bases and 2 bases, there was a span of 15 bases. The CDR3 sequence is CASSLFAQSTDTQYF. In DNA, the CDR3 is TGCGCCAGCAGTCTATTCGCCCAATCCACAGATACGCAGTATTTT.

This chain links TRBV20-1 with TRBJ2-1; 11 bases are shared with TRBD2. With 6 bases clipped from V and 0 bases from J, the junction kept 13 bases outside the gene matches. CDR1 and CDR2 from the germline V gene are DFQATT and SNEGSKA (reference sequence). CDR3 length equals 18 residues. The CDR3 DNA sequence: TGCAGTGCCCTCGGGCTAGCGGGAGGAAAAGGCTCCTACAATGAGCAGTTCTTC. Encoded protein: CSALGLAGGKGSYNEQFF.

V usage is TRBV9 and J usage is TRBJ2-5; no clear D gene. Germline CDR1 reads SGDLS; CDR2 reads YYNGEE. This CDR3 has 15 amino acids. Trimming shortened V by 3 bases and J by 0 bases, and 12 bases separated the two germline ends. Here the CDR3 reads CASSAQSRNQETQYF. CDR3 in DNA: TGTGCCAGCAGCGCACAATCTAGAAACCAAGAGACCCAGTACTTC.

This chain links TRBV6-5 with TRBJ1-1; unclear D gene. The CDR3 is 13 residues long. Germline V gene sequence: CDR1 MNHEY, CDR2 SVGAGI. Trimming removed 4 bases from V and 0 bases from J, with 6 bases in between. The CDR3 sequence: CASSSYLNTEAFF. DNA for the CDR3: TGTGCCAGCAGTTCCTACTTGAACACTGAAGCTTTCTTT.

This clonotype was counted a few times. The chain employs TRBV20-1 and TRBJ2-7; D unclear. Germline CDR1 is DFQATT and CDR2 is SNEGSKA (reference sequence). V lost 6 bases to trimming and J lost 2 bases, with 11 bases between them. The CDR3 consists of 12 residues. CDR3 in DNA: TGCAGTGCCCCCATAGGCCCCTACGAGCAGTACTTC. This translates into CSAPIGPYEQYF.

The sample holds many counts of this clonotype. CDR3 nucleotides: TGTGCCAGCAGCATACAGGCCTCCTACGAGCAGTACTTC. Protein product: CASSIQASYEQYF. The chain employs TRBV7-8 and TRBJ2-7; a possible D gene is TRBD1 (5 bases). Germline-derived CDR1 and CDR2 are SGHVS and FQNEAQ. Trimming stripped 5 bases from V and 0 bases from J, with 8 bases between. The CDR3 has 13 residues.

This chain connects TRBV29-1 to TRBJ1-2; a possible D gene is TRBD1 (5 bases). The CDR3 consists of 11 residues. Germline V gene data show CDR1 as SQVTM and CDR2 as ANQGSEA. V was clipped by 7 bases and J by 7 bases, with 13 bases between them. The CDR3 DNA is TGCAGCGGGGGGGAGTCGGGTGGCTACACCTTC. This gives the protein CSGGESGGYTF.

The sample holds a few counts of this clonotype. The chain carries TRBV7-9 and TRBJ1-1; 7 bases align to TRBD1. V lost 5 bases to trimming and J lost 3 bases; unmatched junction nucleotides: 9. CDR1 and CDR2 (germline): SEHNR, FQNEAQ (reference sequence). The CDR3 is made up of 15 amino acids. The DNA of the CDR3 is TGTGCCAGCAGCGTAACGACAGGGCTGGACACTGAAGCTTTCTTT. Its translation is CASSVTTGLDTEAFF.

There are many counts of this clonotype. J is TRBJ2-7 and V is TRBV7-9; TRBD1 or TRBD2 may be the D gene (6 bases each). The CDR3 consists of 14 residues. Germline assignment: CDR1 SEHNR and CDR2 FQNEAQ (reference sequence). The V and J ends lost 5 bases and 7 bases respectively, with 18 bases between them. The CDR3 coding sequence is TGTGCCAGCAGCCCCTCCGTCCGGGGGCTAGAGCAGTACTTC. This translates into CASSPSVRGLEQYF.

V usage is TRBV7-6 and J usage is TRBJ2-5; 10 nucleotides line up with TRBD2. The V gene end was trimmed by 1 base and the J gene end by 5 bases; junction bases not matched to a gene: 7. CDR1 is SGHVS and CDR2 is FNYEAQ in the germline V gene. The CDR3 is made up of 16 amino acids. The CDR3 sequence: CASSLGASGRGETQYF. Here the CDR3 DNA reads TGTGCCAGCAGCTTAGGGGCTAGCGGGAGAGGGGAGACCCAGTACTTC.

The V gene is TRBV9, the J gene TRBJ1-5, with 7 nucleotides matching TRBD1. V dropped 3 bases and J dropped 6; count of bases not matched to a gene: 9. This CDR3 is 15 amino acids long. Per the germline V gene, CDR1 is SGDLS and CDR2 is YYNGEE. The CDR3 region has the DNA TGTGCCAGCAGCGGCGGACAGGTTGCGACTCAGCCCCAGCATTTT. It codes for CASSGGQVATQPQHF.

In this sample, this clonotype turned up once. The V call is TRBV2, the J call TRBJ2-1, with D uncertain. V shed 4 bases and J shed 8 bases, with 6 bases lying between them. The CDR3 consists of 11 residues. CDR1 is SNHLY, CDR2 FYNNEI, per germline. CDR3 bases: TGTGCCAGCAGTGCGCACGATGAGCAGTTCTTC. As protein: CASSAHDEQFF.